The 22 T cell receptor beta chains in this list originate from one sample, sequenced in a study of CD8 T cells in Susac syndrome. About 0.5 to 1 ug RNA was reverse transcribed with random hexamers. Via MiXCR, TCRdb re-called the immunoSEQ multiplex PCR reads, giving one row per CDR3 protein. Of 100,000 to 150,000 distinct CDR3 sequences listed, under 96% are singletons. The sample comprised CD4+ T cells from PBMCs. The receptors were gathered from a human donor with Susac syndrome.

J is TRBJ2-3 and V is TRBV29-1; D remains ambiguous. CDR1 SQVTM and CDR2 ANQGSEA come from the germline V gene. V shed 3 bases and J shed 0 bases, with 10 bases lying between them. The CDR3 spans 14 residues. The CDR3 nucleotides are TGCAGCGTTGATTCGACTCCTAGCACAGATACGCAGTATTTT. Residues: CSVDSTPSTDTQYF.

This chain links TRBV3-1 with TRBJ2-7, with a tentative D call TRBD1 (6 bases). CDR3 length equals 16 residues. Germline V gene data show CDR1 as LGHDT and CDR2 as YNNKEL (reference sequence). The V and J ends lost 1 base and 7 bases respectively, with 20 bases between them. The CDR3 bases are TGTGCCAGCAGCCAAGTTAGAGGGGGATACCTGAGGGAGCAGTACTTC. Protein sequence: CASSQVRGGYLREQYF.

The V gene is TRBV3-1, the J gene TRBJ2-3, with 9 bases aligning to TRBD1. Unmatched junction bases numbered 1, after V lost 3 bases and J lost 3 bases. The CDR3 is made up of 14 amino acids. The V gene's germline CDR1 is LGHDT and CDR2 YNNKEL (reference sequence). The CDR3 region has the DNA TGTGCCAGCAGCCACGGACAGGGGACAGATACGCAGTATTTT. This gives the protein CASSHGQGTDTQYF.

The CDR3 is CSTQGGVKSQFF. In DNA, the CDR3 is TGCAGCACCCAAGGGGGAGTCAAATCCCAGTTCTTC. The chain employs TRBV29-1 and TRBJ2-1, with D possibly TRBD1 on 6 matching bases. The germline CDR1 and CDR2 sequences are SQVTM and ANQGSEA. V lost 8 bases and J 13 bases, leaving 21 bases between the germline ends. The CDR3 is 12 amino acids.

V is TRBV4-3 and J is TRBJ2-3, with TRBD2 identical over 10 bases. The CDR3 loop spans 17 amino acids. V was pared by 0 bases and J by 5 bases, with 8 bases of the junction left unmatched. Germline V gives CDR1 LGHNA, CDR2 YSLEER. CDR3 DNA sequence: TGCGCCAGCAGCCAAGACACACTAGCGGGATGGGAAGATACGCAGTATTTT. Protein product: CASSQDTLAGWEDTQYF.

The rearrangement uses TRBV7-2 and TRBJ2-3, with 8 bases lining up with TRBD1. Trimming at V came to 6 bases and at J to 4 bases, leaving 3 bases not matched to a gene. Germline CDR1 and CDR2: SGHTA and FQGNSA. The CDR3 spans 13 residues. The CDR3 nucleotides read TGTGCCAGCAGTGACAGGGGTGCAGATACGCAGTATTTT. Translating gives CASSDRGADTQYF.

The rearrangement joins TRBV3-1 to TRBJ1-1, with D perhaps matching TRBD1 (5 bases). V lost 2 bases and J lost 8, with 6 bases in between. CDR1 is LGHDT, CDR2 YNNKEL, per germline (reference sequence). This CDR3 region has 11 residues. The CDR3 DNA sequence: TGTGCCAGCAGCCAAAGGGGAGAAGCTTTCTTT. It specifies CASSQRGEAFF.

This clonotype is a singleton in its sample. The rearrangement uses TRBV12-3 or TRBV12-4 and TRBJ2-5, with 8 bases aligning to TRBD2. The ends lost 6 bases at V and 4 bases at J; junction bases unmatched: 7. The CDR3 is 14 amino acids. The CDR3 DNA reads TGTGCCAGCAGCAGTAGGAGCGGGAGAGAGACCCAGTACTTC. Its protein is CASSSRSGRETQYF.

The rearrangement links TRBV29-1 to TRBJ1-1; 10 bases line up with TRBD1. Per the germline V gene, CDR1 is SQVTM and CDR2 is ANQGSEA. V gave up 4 bases and J gave up 5 bases; unmatched junction bases: 7. The CDR3 totals 14 residues. CDR3 in amino acids: CSVADRTGGTEAFF. CDR3 bases: TGCAGCGTTGCTGATCGGACAGGGGGAACTGAAGCTTTCTTT.

The rearrangement links TRBV20-1 to TRBJ1-5; D uncertain. This CDR3 is built from 15 residues. Trimming removed 2 bases from V and 1 base from J, with 12 bases in between. Germline V gene lookup returns CDR1 DFQATT and CDR2 SNEGSKA (reference sequence). CDR3 amino acids: CSARQRGPSNQPQHF. CDR3 bases: TGCAGTGCTAGACAAAGAGGACCGAGCAATCAGCCCCAGCATTTT.

The chain couples TRBV20-1 to TRBJ2-5; D might be TRBD1 (6 bases). The CDR3 is 12 amino acids. In germline, CDR1 is DFQATT, CDR2 SNEGSKA (reference sequence). CDR3 DNA sequence: TGCAGGGGCACAGGGTCACAAGAGACCCAGTACTTC. It is translated as CRGTGSQETQYF.

The V gene is TRBV4-1, the J gene TRBJ2-5, with TRBD2 as a possible D gene (6 bases). V lost 3 bases and J 5 bases, leaving 16 bases between the germline ends. Germline values: CDR1 MGHRA, CDR2 YSYEKL. The CDR3 is 15 amino acids. The CDR3: CASSHASRGLETQYF. CDR3 bases: TGCGCCAGCAGCCACGCCTCACGGGGACTGGAGACCCAGTACTTC.

The chain joins TRBV6-5 to TRBJ1-2; 9 nucleotides align to TRBD1. Germline V CDR1 and CDR2: MNHEY, SVGAGI. V lost 5 bases and J lost 1; bases outside the gene matches: 2. The length of the CDR3 is 14 residues. The chain's CDR3 is CASSTGGGNYGYTF. CDR3 bases: TGTGCCAGCAGTACAGGGGGCGGTAACTATGGCTACACCTTC.

This sequence joins TRBV5-6 and TRBJ1-2; possible D gene TRBD1, 5 bases. CDR3 length: 12 residues. The germline V gene has CDR1 SGHDT and CDR2 YYEEEE. V shed 4 bases and J shed 7 bases, with 11 bases lying between them. In DNA form, the CDR3 reads TGTGCCAGCAGCCCCTTAGGGGCTGGCTACACCTTC. Residues: CASSPLGAGYTF.

This clonotype came up once. J is TRBJ1-1 and V is TRBV20-1; D ambiguous. This CDR3 region has 13 residues. Germline CDR1 and CDR2: DFQATT and SNEGSKA (reference sequence). Between the trimmed V and J ends, which lost 5 bases and 1 base, there was a span of 11 bases. The DNA for the CDR3 is TGCAGTGCTCTGCCGGTCAAGAACACTGAAGCTTTCTTT. Translated, it gives CSALPVKNTEAFF.

The chain's CDR3 is CASSRDSYQPQHF. The CDR3 nucleotides read TGTGCCAGCAGCCGGGACAGCTATCAGCCCCAGCATTTT. The chain employs TRBV7-9 and TRBJ1-5; 7 nucleotides line up with TRBD1. The CDR3 runs to 13 residues. Looked up from germline, CDR1 is SEHNR and CDR2 is FQNEAQ (reference sequence). The J segment lost 5 bases and the V segment lost 5 bases, leaving 3 bases of the junction unmatched.

The rearrangement joins TRBV20-1 to TRBJ2-1, with a weak D call TRBD2 (6 bases). The CDR3 has 13 amino acids. In germline, CDR1 is DFQATT, CDR2 SNEGSKA (reference sequence). V lost 3 bases and J 4 bases, leaving 10 bases between the germline ends. For the CDR3, the DNA is TGCAGTGCTAGCGGGCGGGGTTACAATGAGCAGTTCTTC. It is translated as CSASGRGYNEQFF.

The rearrangement links TRBV4-2 to TRBJ1-1; D may be TRBD1 (5 bases). CDR1 and CDR2 from the germline V gene are LGHNA and YNFKEQ. Trimming took off 4 bases at V and 4 bases at J, with 10 bases between the two ends. CDR3 length: 13 residues. The CDR3 nucleotides read TGTGCCAGCAGCCCCAGGGACGGCACTGAAGCTTTCTTT. Translation gives CASSPRDGTEAFF.

The chain joins TRBV29-1 to TRBJ2-1, with 10 bases matching TRBD2. CDR1 and CDR2 from the germline V gene are SQVTM and ANQGSEA. The CDR3 has 15 residues. After removal of 7 bases from V and 4 bases from J, the junction contained 10 bases not matched to a gene. The CDR3 reads CSGRPAGGPYNEQFF. CDR3 DNA: TGCAGCGGTCGACCAGCGGGAGGGCCTTACAATGAGCAGTTCTTC.

This clonotype came up a few times. This chain connects TRBV29-1 to TRBJ1-1; tentative D call: TRBD1 (6 bases). The CDR3 is 13 amino acids. V was cut by 3 bases and J by 1 base, with 9 bases left in between. Germline assignment: CDR1 SQVTM and CDR2 ANQGSEA. CDR3 coding DNA: TGCAGCGTTGAGGGCAGGGGGAACACTGAAGCTTTCTTT. Protein product: CSVEGRGNTEAFF.

The chain employs TRBV20-1 and TRBJ2-2, with D unresolved. CDR3 length: 14 residues. V was clipped by 5 bases and J by 3 bases, with 13 bases between them. Germline assignment: CDR1 DFQATT and CDR2 SNEGSKA (reference sequence). The CDR3 sequence: CSASDPYHTGELFF. The CDR3 nucleotides read TGCAGTGCTTCTGACCCATATCACACCGGGGAGCTGTTTTTT.

The chain couples TRBV29-1 to TRBJ2-5; tentatively, D is TRBD1 or TRBD2 (6 bases each). Germline V gene lookup returns CDR1 SQVTM and CDR2 ANQGSEA. V shed 8 bases and J shed 5 bases, with 15 bases lying between them. This CDR3 is 12 amino acids long. In nucleotides, the CDR3 is TGCAGCTCTGGGGTAGGGGGGGAGACCCAGTACTTC. This sequence encodes CSSGVGGETQYF.